These 12 T cell receptor beta chains share one sample of origin, sequenced in a study of OX40 agonist ivuxolimab in advanced cancers. TCRdb's table, derived via immunoSEQ multiplex PCR, lists solely in-frame clones and lacks some. The sample includes roughly 71,000 clones, 90% to 95% of them seen just once. Sequenced material: CD4+ or CD8+ T cells sorted from blood, taken in a trial of the OX40 agonist ivuxolimab. These receptors originate from an adult with an advanced solid tumor such as melanoma, head and neck, liver or kidney cancer.

CDR3 sequence reads: CASSIRQEETQYF. The CDR3 DNA reads as TGTGCCAGTAGTATAAGACAGGAAGAGACCCAGTACTTC. The gene calls are TRBV19 and TRBJ2-5; D may be TRBD1 (6 bases). There are 13 residues in the CDR3. In germline, CDR1 is LNHDA, CDR2 SQIVND (reference sequence). Trimming shortened V by 2 bases and J by 3 bases, and 7 bases separated the two germline ends.

The V and J genes are TRBV4-3 and TRBJ2-1, with D perhaps being TRBD1 or TRBD2 (5 bases each). Germline V lookup: CDR1 LGHNA, CDR2 YSLEER. V lost 3 bases and J lost 4, with 22 bases in between. The CDR3 extends over 18 amino acids. The CDR3 DNA is TGCGCCAGCAGCCAGACCTTGTTATACGGGACGTTATACAATGAGCAGTTCTTC. It is translated as CASSQTLLYGTLYNEQFF.

V is TRBV7-9 and J is TRBJ2-1, with TRBD2 matching over 7 bases. The V and J ends lost 0 bases and 4 bases, in that order; junction bases with no gene match: 12. Per the germline V gene, CDR1 is SEHNR and CDR2 is FQNEAQ (reference sequence). The CDR3 runs to 18 residues. The CDR3 nucleotides are TGTGCCAGCAGCTTAGCACTTCTGGTGGGAGGGCGGTACAATGAGCAGTTCTTC. It codes for CASSLALLVGGRYNEQFF.

The V gene is TRBV4-3, the J gene TRBJ2-7; TRBD2 matches 10 bases. Germline V CDR1 and CDR2: LGHNA, YSLEER. The CDR3 has 15 residues. Trimming took 0 bases from V and 7 from J; bases not matched to a gene: 6. The DNA for the CDR3 is TGCGCCAGCAGCCAAGATCACCGAGCGGGGGGGGAGCAGTACTTC. Its translation is CASSQDHRAGGEQYF.

V usage is TRBV6-5 and J usage is TRBJ2-1; 7 nucleotides align to TRBD2. In germline, CDR1 is MNHEY, CDR2 SVGAGI. The junction had 9 bases not matched to a gene; V was cut back by 7 bases and J by 6 bases. The CDR3 runs to 14 residues. In DNA, the CDR3 is TGTGCCAGCACCAATTGGGGGGGGTCCAATGAGCAGTTCTTC. Translated: CASTNWGGSNEQFF.

V gene TRBV5-4 combines with J gene TRBJ2-7, with 7 bases fitting TRBD1. CDR3 length: 12 residues. The trim removed 5 bases at V and 7 bases at J, leaving 6 bases unmatched. Germline lookup yields CDR1 SGHNT and CDR2 YYREEE (reference sequence). The CDR3 DNA is TGTGCCAGCAGGAAACAGGGGTTGGAGCAGTACTTC. Translating gives CASRKQGLEQYF.

The chain couples TRBV4-3 to TRBJ1-1; D is unclear. V was cut by 1 base and J by 6 bases, with 12 bases left in between. The CDR3 is made up of 14 amino acids. Looked up from germline, CDR1 is LGHNA and CDR2 is YSLEER. CDR3 sequence (DNA): TGCGCCAGCAGCCAAGTTGGGGAGGTCGCTGAAGCTTTCTTT. Its translation is CASSQVGEVAEAFF.

This chain joins TRBV23-1 and TRBJ1-1; possible D gene TRBD1, 5 bases. TRBV23-1 is recorded as an ORF, its role being uncertain. The CDR3 length is 14 residues. The V and J ends lost 4 bases and 4 bases respectively, with 13 bases between them. As DNA, the CDR3 is TGCGCCAGCAGTCTGGGATGGGGCGGCACTGAAGCTTTCTTT. It encodes CASSLGWGGTEAFF.

Judged by abundance, this clone is medium-sized. The V call is TRBV27, the J call TRBJ1-5, with D maybe TRBD1 (5 bases). Germline values: CDR1 MNHEY, CDR2 SMNVEV (reference sequence). The V end was cut by 3 bases, the J end by 4 bases, with 10 bases between. The CDR3 has 14 amino acids. CDR3 bases: TGTGCCAGCAGTTTTGGGGGTCTGAATCAGCCCCAGCATTTT. Translated: CASSFGGLNQPQHF.

The rearrangement uses TRBV2 and TRBJ1-4, with TRBD1 matching over 8 bases. Germline V lookup: CDR1 SNHLY, CDR2 FYNNEI. This CDR3 is 15 amino acids long. The V and J ends lost 6 bases and 5 bases, in that order; junction bases with no gene match: 8. CDR3 residues: CASSDRQGTNEKLFF. The CDR3 DNA reads TGTGCCAGCAGCGACCGACAGGGGACAAATGAAAAACTGTTTTTT.

This clone was picked up a small number of times. The chain links TRBV4-2 to TRBJ2-3; D not resolved. The CDR3 is made up of 15 amino acids. Germline V gene lookup returns CDR1 LGHNA and CDR2 YNFKEQ. Trimming removed 0 bases at V and 3 bases at J, with 10 bases between. CDR3: CASSQDRSPTDTQYF. DNA for the CDR3: TGTGCCAGCAGCCAAGATAGGAGCCCGACAGATACGCAGTATTTT.

The chain recombines TRBV4-3 with TRBJ2-1, with 9 bases aligning to TRBD2. The CDR3 loop spans 19 amino acids. Trimming at V came to 0 bases and at J to 6 bases, leaving 15 bases not matched to a gene. Germline V gene data show CDR1 as LGHNA and CDR2 as YSLEER. CDR3 protein: CASSQDRAFSGSGGNEQFF. CDR3 in DNA: TGCGCCAGCAGCCAAGACCGAGCCTTTAGCGGGAGTGGTGGCAATGAGCAGTTCTTC.